Below are 29 T cell receptor beta chains sequenced from a single sample in a study of T-cell reconstitution after alpha-beta-depleted transplantation in children. Unique molecular identifiers tagged the TCRbeta library. TCRdb independently ran MiXCR on the PCR reads; one entry per CDR3 protein. The table records 95,000 to 150,000 distinct CDR3 sequences, under 30% of them present only once. The sample was PBMCs, mostly from graft donor cells, taken 180 days after TCRalphabeta/CD19-depleted stem cell transplant. Receptor source: a male patient between 2 and 10 years old who had a stem cell transplant for chronic granulomatous disease, so the T cells may come from the graft donor.

This clonotype was detected ten times or more. V and J are TRBV4-2 and TRBJ2-2; D gene ambiguous. CDR1 LGHNA and CDR2 YNFKEQ come from the germline V gene. This CDR3 has 15 amino acids. V was clipped by 3 bases and J by 4 bases, with 12 bases between them. In DNA form, the CDR3 reads TGTGCCAGCAGCCAGTCCGCCGAACCCACCGGGGAGCTGTTTTTT. Protein product: CASSQSAEPTGELFF.

The chain couples TRBV12-3 or TRBV12-4 to TRBJ1-2; D uncertain. The CDR3 has 12 residues. The germline V and J ends were trimmed by 2 bases and 7 bases, with 8 bases remaining between them. CDR3 nucleotide sequence: TGTGCCAGCAGTTTAAAATCTCGTGGCTACACCTTC. Amino acids: CASSLKSRGYTF.

This chain connects TRBV18 to TRBJ1-1; D not resolved. V was pared by 6 bases and J by 1 base, with 15 bases between. CDR3 length equals 15 residues. Per the germline V gene, CDR1 is KGHSH and CDR2 is LQKENI. CDR3: CASSAGSGENTEAFF. The CDR3 nucleotides are TGTGCCAGCTCGGCTGGGTCTGGGGAGAACACTGAAGCTTTCTTT.

This chain connects TRBV4-3 to TRBJ2-3; no reliable D call. Trimming left V 1 base short and J 7 bases short, with 12 bases between. The CDR3 spans 14 residues. Germline lookup yields CDR1 LGHNA and CDR2 YSLEER. The CDR3 nucleotides read TGCGCCAGCAGCCAAGGGACCCGTGGGAATACGCAGTATTTT. Translating gives CASSQGTRGNTQYF.

This clonotype turned up a few times. The chain is built from TRBV20-1 and TRBJ2-5, with no clear D. V was pared by 4 bases and J by 7 bases, with 16 bases between. Germline V gene lookup returns CDR1 DFQATT and CDR2 SNEGSKA (reference sequence). The CDR3 has 13 amino acids. CDR3 in amino acids: CSAIMVSSGTQYF. CDR3 bases: TGCAGTGCTATAATGGTTTCCTCCGGGACCCAGTACTTC.

CDR3 in amino acids: CSASNVRRIYEQYF. CDR3 DNA: TGCAGTGCTAGTAACGTTCGGCGAATCTACGAGCAGTACTTC. This chain joins TRBV20-1 and TRBJ2-7; the D is unclear. Trimming cost V 3 bases and J 3 bases, with 15 bases left between them. The CDR3 is 14 residues long. Germline assignment: CDR1 DFQATT and CDR2 SNEGSKA (reference sequence).

This clonotype was seen a single time. This chain joins TRBV7-9 and TRBJ2-1; no firm D call. The CDR3 loop spans 14 amino acids. Looked up from germline, CDR1 is SEHNR and CDR2 is FQNEAQ (reference sequence). Trimming cost V 5 bases and J 4 bases, with 12 bases left between them. The CDR3 DNA reads TGTGCCAGCAGCCTCCCCTTCCCATACAATGAGCAGTTCTTC. This translates into CASSLPFPYNEQFF.

This clonotype was counted at least ten times. This rearrangement joins TRBV9 to TRBJ2-2; 8 bases agree with TRBD2. Germline V CDR1 and CDR2: SGDLS, YYNGEE. The ends lost 4 bases at V and 3 bases at J; junction bases unmatched: 11. This CDR3 contains 17 residues. DNA of the CDR3: TGTGCCAGCAGCAAGGGGAGCGGGAGAGGGGACACCGGGGAGCTGTTTTTT. Protein: CASSKGSGRGDTGELFF.

The sample holds many counts of this clonotype. This rearrangement joins TRBV18 to TRBJ2-1; D gene uncertain. This CDR3 has 18 amino acids. Germline V gene lookup returns CDR1 KGHSH and CDR2 LQKENI. V was clipped by 4 bases and J by 0 bases, with 19 bases between them. The chain's CDR3 is CASSRPAFDVLSYNEQFF. CDR3 in DNA: TGTGCCAGCTCACGACCGGCATTCGACGTGCTCTCCTACAATGAGCAGTTCTTC.

This clonotype was recorded many times. The rearrangement links TRBV9 to TRBJ2-2; no clear D. The CDR3 consists of 11 residues. Germline assignment: CDR1 SGDLS and CDR2 YYNGEE. V shed 7 bases and J shed 2 bases, with 3 bases lying between them. In nucleotides, the CDR3 is TGTGCCAGCGCAAACACCGGGGAGCTGTTTTTT. It yields the protein CASANTGELFF.

This clonotype was counted ten times or more. V usage is TRBV20-1 and J usage is TRBJ2-3; D gene uncertain. V was trimmed by 6 bases and J by 2 bases, leaving 18 bases between them. Germline V gene sequence: CDR1 DFQATT, CDR2 SNEGSKA (reference sequence). The CDR3 totals 15 residues. CDR3 nucleotides: TGCAGTGCGGCCGTGAGGTCCGCCTCCACAGATACGCAGTATTTT. Translation: CSAAVRSASTDTQYF.

The chain has TRBV18 and TRBJ1-4; D gene uncertain. The CDR3 extends over 13 amino acids. Per the germline V gene, CDR1 is KGHSH and CDR2 is LQKENI. Trimming shortened V by 2 bases and J by 7 bases, and 8 bases separated the two germline ends. In nucleotides, the CDR3 is TGTGCCAGCTCACCATTTCCAGTTGAAAAACTGTTTTTT. Translating it yields CASSPFPVEKLFF.

The V and J genes are TRBV29-1 and TRBJ2-4; 9 positions match TRBD2. This CDR3 has 14 amino acids. Germline values: CDR1 SQVTM, CDR2 ANQGSEA. The V segment lost 6 bases and the J segment 0 bases; nucleotides outside the gene matches: 3. The CDR3 protein is CSVLAGIAKNIQYF. The CDR3 nucleotides are TGCAGCGTGCTAGCGGGAATAGCCAAAAACATTCAGTACTTC. Complete variable domain (other parts from reference TRBV29-1 and TRBJ2-4): SAVISQKPSRDICQRGTSLTIQCQVDSQVTMMFWYRQQPGQSLTLIATANQGSEATYESGFVIDKFPISRPNLTFSTLTVSNMSPEDSSIYLCSVLAGIAKNIQYFGAGTRLSVL.

This clonotype was counted once. The chain couples TRBV12-3 or TRBV12-4 to TRBJ2-4, with D possibly TRBD1 on 6 matching bases. This CDR3 contains 17 residues. The V and J ends lost 3 bases and 1 base respectively, with 16 bases between them. The CDR3 protein is CASSLKGVESAKNIQYF. The DNA for the CDR3 is TGTGCCAGCAGTTTGAAGGGGGTGGAATCGGCCAAAAACATTCAGTACTTC.

This clonotype occurred a few times. This chain uses TRBV6-5 with TRBJ1-2; 7 bases map to TRBD1. Unmatched junction bases numbered 5, after V lost 6 bases and J lost 7 bases. This CDR3 is built from 12 residues. The germline gives CDR1 MNHEY, CDR2 SVGAGI. The CDR3 here is CASSEGQTGYTF. The CDR3 DNA is TGTGCCAGCAGCGAGGGACAGACTGGCTACACCTTC.

The rearrangement links TRBV20-1 to TRBJ2-2; 10 nucleotides align to TRBD1. This CDR3 has 15 residues. V lost 3 bases, J lost 5 bases, and 6 bases stayed unmatched. Germline CDR1 and CDR2: DFQATT and SNEGSKA (reference sequence). The DNA for the CDR3 is TGCAGTGCTAGCGGTCGGGACAGGGGAACCGGGGAGCTGTTTTTT. Translating gives CSASGRDRGTGELFF.

V usage is TRBV29-1 and J usage is TRBJ2-7; the D call may be TRBD1 or TRBD2 (6 bases each). The CDR3 is 17 residues long. Trimming cost V 4 bases and J 0 bases, with 22 bases left between them. Germline CDR1 and CDR2: SQVTM and ANQGSEA. CDR3 sequence: CSVVYRGPVSSSYEQYF. In DNA form, the CDR3 reads TGCAGCGTTGTATACCGGGGGCCTGTCTCGAGCTCCTACGAGCAGTACTTC.

This clonotype was observed at least ten times. The V gene is TRBV30, the J gene TRBJ1-5; no clear D gene. The CDR3 extends over 13 amino acids. Trimming shortened V by 2 bases and J by 7 bases, and 12 bases separated the two germline ends. Germline CDR1 and CDR2: GTSNPN and SVGIG (reference sequence). CDR3 sequence (DNA): TGTGCCTGGAGTTCTCGGACTGAACAGCCCCAGCATTTT. Translating gives CAWSSRTEQPQHF.

This clonotype came up many times. The V gene is TRBV12-3 or TRBV12-4, the J gene TRBJ2-1; 10 bases are a match to TRBD2. V was clipped by 5 bases and J by 8 bases; unmatched bases: 9. CDR3 length: 15 amino acids. The CDR3 DNA reads as TGTGCCAGCAGTGCCAGCGGGAGGGGGGGATATGAGCAGTTCTTC. This sequence encodes CASSASGRGGYEQFF.

The sample holds many counts of this clonotype. The chain joins TRBV6-4 to TRBJ2-1, with 9 bases fitting TRBD2. There are 16 residues in the CDR3. CDR1 is MRHNA, CDR2 SNTAGT, per germline. Trimming at V came to 5 bases and at J to 3 bases, leaving 8 bases not matched to a gene. CDR3 sequence (DNA): TGTGCCAGCAGTCCATTAGCGGGAGTAGGCTACAATGAGCAGTTCTTC. The encoded protein is CASSPLAGVGYNEQFF.

The V gene is TRBV6-2 or TRBV6-3, the J gene TRBJ2-5, with 10 positions matching TRBD1. This CDR3 is 17 amino acids long. Germline V gives CDR1 MNHEY, CDR2 SVGEGT. With 8 bases clipped from V and 2 bases from J, the junction kept 14 bases outside the gene matches. CDR3 protein: CASLPFPGQGTQETQYF. The CDR3 DNA sequence: TGTGCCAGCCTGCCTTTTCCGGGACAGGGGACACAAGAGACCCAGTACTTC.

The chain has TRBV9 and TRBJ2-1; the D gene is possibly TRBD2 (5 bases). The CDR3 extends over 17 amino acids. Germline-derived CDR1 and CDR2 are SGDLS and YYNGEE. V dropped 0 bases and J dropped 7 bases, with 20 bases sitting between them. This chain's CDR3 is CASSVAAAYHPGNEQFF. CDR3 DNA sequence: TGTGCCAGCAGCGTAGCAGCGGCGTACCATCCCGGGAATGAGCAGTTCTTC.

There are many counts of this clonotype. The chain uses TRBV10-3 and TRBJ1-1; D is ambiguous. The length of the CDR3 is 12 residues. Trimming cost V 6 bases and J 0 bases, with 5 bases left between them. The germline CDR1 and CDR2 sequences are ENHRY and SYGVKD. For the CDR3, the DNA is TGTGCCATCAGCCCGTTGAACACTGAAGCTTTCTTT. Translation: CAISPLNTEAFF.

The rearrangement links TRBV5-6 to TRBJ2-7; 12 nucleotides align to TRBD2. This CDR3 is 13 amino acids long. Germline-derived CDR1 and CDR2 are SGHDT and YYEEEE. V gave up 7 bases and J gave up 9 bases; unmatched junction bases: 8. CDR3: CASAGLAGVRQYF. CDR3 nucleotides: TGTGCCAGCGCGGGACTAGCGGGCGTACGGCAGTACTTC.

This clonotype was counted many times. The J gene is TRBJ2-1, the V gene TRBV20-1; the D is unclear. Germline V gene lookup returns CDR1 DFQATT and CDR2 SNEGSKA (reference sequence). The length of the CDR3 is 10 residues. V lost 8 bases to trimming and J lost 7 bases, with 9 bases between them. The DNA of the CDR3 is TGCAGTAGAGGAAGTAATGAGCAGTTCTTC. It codes for CSRGSNEQFF.

Many counts were recorded for this clonotype. This rearrangement joins TRBV20-1 to TRBJ2-5; 7 nucleotides agree with TRBD1. Trimming at V came to 3 bases and at J to 5 bases, leaving 9 bases not matched to a gene. The CDR3 consists of 14 residues. Germline values: CDR1 DFQATT, CDR2 SNEGSKA (reference sequence). The CDR3 region is CSASPDRVRETQYF. The CDR3 bases are TGCAGTGCTAGCCCCGACAGGGTGAGGGAGACCCAGTACTTC.

This chain uses TRBV12-3 or TRBV12-4 with TRBJ2-1, with D maybe TRBD2 (6 bases). The V end was cut by 5 bases, the J end by 4 bases, with 15 bases between. This CDR3 has 15 residues. The CDR3 DNA is TGTGCCAGCAGTGGATCCGGGACTGATTACAATGAGCAGTTCTTC. It yields the protein CASSGSGTDYNEQFF.

At least ten counts were recorded for this clonotype. The J gene is TRBJ2-5, the V gene TRBV12-3 or TRBV12-4; D might be TRBD1 (6 bases). The CDR3 runs 14 residues. Between the trimmed V and J ends, which lost 5 bases and 2 bases, there was a span of 12 bases. CDR3 protein: CASSPDSKQETQYF. The CDR3 bases are TGTGCCAGCAGTCCGGACAGTAAACAAGAGACCCAGTACTTC.

This clonotype was observed many times. This chain uses TRBV5-1 with TRBJ1-1, with unresolved D. From germline, CDR1 is SGHRS and CDR2 YFSETQ. The CDR3 has 14 amino acids. V gave up 1 base and J gave up 0 bases, with 7 bases separating them. The CDR3 region is CASSLLSLNTEAFF. The CDR3, as DNA: TGCGCCAGCAGCTTGCTCAGTCTGAACACTGAAGCTTTCTTT.